One sample yielded the 18 T cell receptor beta chains listed below, sequenced in a study of blood T cell repertoires in COVID-19. Generated by immunoSEQ multiplex PCR, the TCRdb table keeps only in-frame clones and is missing some. This sample has around 150,000 clones, with more than 80% found just once. Sequenced: peripheral blood. The receptors were gathered from a man between 65 and 80 years old with acute or convalescent COVID-19.

The chain combines TRBV6-5 with TRBJ1-5; D may be TRBD1 (6 bases). Trimming removed 4 bases at V and 4 bases at J, with 8 bases between. Per germline, CDR1 MNHEY and CDR2 SVGAGI. This CDR3 comprises 13 residues. Here the CDR3 reads CASSSDRNQPQHF. The DNA for the CDR3 is TGTGCCAGCAGTTCCGACAGGAATCAGCCCCAGCATTTT.

The V gene is TRBV10-2, the J gene TRBJ1-4; D is possibly TRBD1 (5 bases). CDR3 length equals 15 residues. V was clipped by 0 bases and J by 7 bases, with 12 bases between them. Per germline, CDR1 WSHSY and CDR2 SAAADI. The CDR3 coding sequence is TGCGCCAGCAGTGAGTCGGGGCAGGGAGGTGAAAAACTGTTTTTT. It encodes CASSESGQGGEKLFF.

This sequence joins TRBV4-1 and TRBJ2-1; D is unresolved. The V end was cut by 0 bases, the J end by 3 bases, with 9 bases between. The germline gives CDR1 MGHRA, CDR2 YSYEKL. CDR3 size: 15 residues. CDR3 in DNA: TGCGCCAGCAGCCAAGATCGCCCTAACTACAATGAGCAGTTCTTC. Translating gives CASSQDRPNYNEQFF.

The J gene is TRBJ2-3, the V gene TRBV13; TRBD2 aligns across 7 bases. The germline V gene encodes CDR1 PRHDT and CDR2 FYEKMQ (reference sequence). This CDR3 is 14 amino acids long. Trimming took 5 bases from V and 6 from J; bases not matched to a gene: 8. As DNA, the CDR3 is TGTGCCAGCAGCGGGGGGGACCGATATGATACGCAGTATTTT. It codes for CASSGGDRYDTQYF.

V is TRBV15 and J is TRBJ1-1, with 7 bases aligning to TRBD1. V lost 1 base and J lost 3; bases outside the gene matches: 5. CDR1 LNHNV and CDR2 YYDKDF come from the germline V gene (reference sequence). The CDR3 sequence is 15 residues long. The CDR3 loop reads CATSRGDSTDTEAFF. In DNA form, the CDR3 reads TGTGCCACCAGCAGAGGGGACAGTACGGACACTGAAGCTTTCTTT. Looking up the rest from reference TRBV15 and TRBJ1-1 gives the full variable domain: DAMVIQNPRYQVTQFGKPVTLSCSQTLNHNVMYWYQQKSSQAPKLLFHYYDKDFNNEADTPDNFQSRRPNTSFCFLDIRSPGLGDTAMYLCATSRGDSTDTEAFFGQGTRLTVV.

The chain uses TRBV9 and TRBJ1-3; D gene unclear. The CDR3 runs to 15 residues. Germline V gene sequence: CDR1 SGDLS, CDR2 YYNGEE. The V gene lost 2 bases and the J gene lost 0 bases, with 9 bases spanning the gap. The CDR3 DNA follows: TGTGCCAGCAGCGTCGGCGGGCACTCTGGAAACACCATATATTTT. Residues: CASSVGGHSGNTIYF.

The rearrangement uses TRBV19 and TRBJ1-5, with TRBD1 matching 8 bases. The V and J ends lost 6 bases and 15 bases, in that order; junction bases with no gene match: 16. The CDR3 sequence is 14 residues long. Germline-derived CDR1 and CDR2 are LNHDA and SQIVND (reference sequence). As DNA, the CDR3 is TGTGCCAGTAGATCCCCGGGACAGGCTCTGAATCGGCATTTT. Amino acid sequence: CASRSPGQALNRHF.

This rearrangement joins TRBV28 to TRBJ1-1; maybe TRBD1 (6 bases). V lost 6 bases, J lost 1 base, and 9 bases lay in between. There are 13 residues in the CDR3. CDR1 and CDR2 from the germline V gene are MDHEN and SYDVKM. CDR3 sequence: CASSSGENTEAFF. CDR3 in DNA: TGTGCCAGCAGCTCAGGGGAGAACACTGAAGCTTTCTTT.

This clone was seen once. The chain joins TRBV5-1 to TRBJ1-2; 7 bases match TRBD1. The germline CDR1 and CDR2 sequences are SGHRS and YFSETQ. The junction had 6 bases not matched to a gene; V was cut back by 4 bases and J by 6 bases. The CDR3 runs to 13 residues. The CDR3 loop reads CASSPGQHDGYTF. The CDR3 coding sequence is TGCGCCAGCAGCCCGGGACAGCACGATGGCTACACCTTC.

This clone was detected a few times. The chain has TRBV4-1 and TRBJ2-2; 7 positions agree with TRBD2. Germline values: CDR1 MGHRA, CDR2 YSYEKL. The CDR3 has 19 amino acids. Trimming at V came to 4 bases and at J to 2 bases, leaving 16 bases not matched to a gene. The CDR3 nucleotides are TGCGCCAGCAGCCTCCGGGAGGCGTGGTCCGGGACTAACACCGGGGAGCTGTTTTTT. Translation gives CASSLREAWSGTNTGELFF.

This clone was found once. The chain recombines TRBV7-2 with TRBJ2-1; 9 nucleotides align to TRBD2. Germline values: CDR1 SGHTA, CDR2 FQGNSA. Trimming at V came to 2 bases and at J to 4 bases, leaving 9 bases not matched to a gene. This CDR3 comprises 17 residues. CDR3 sequence reads: CASSLYASGEEYNEQFF. In DNA form, the CDR3 reads TGTGCCAGCAGCTTATATGCTAGCGGGGAGGAATACAATGAGCAGTTCTTC. Full variable domain (rest looked up from reference TRBV7-2 and TRBJ2-1): GAGVSQSPSNKVTEKGKDVELRCDPISGHTALYWYRQSLGQGLEFLIYFQGNSAPDKSGLPSDRFSAERTGGSVSTLTIQRTQQEDSAVYLCASSLYASGEEYNEQFFGPGTRLTVL.

This clone was seen a few times. The chain employs TRBV5-5 and TRBJ1-4; 10 bases match TRBD1. CDR3 length: 18 residues. Per the germline V gene, CDR1 is SGHKS and CDR2 is YYEKEE (reference sequence). The V and J ends lost 2 bases and 3 bases, in that order; junction bases with no gene match: 10. CDR3 sequence reads: CASSLLWDRGAPNEKLFF. CDR3 in DNA: TGTGCCAGCAGCTTACTTTGGGACAGGGGCGCACCTAATGAAAAACTGTTTTTT.

V gene TRBV19 combines with J gene TRBJ2-2; 15 bases map to TRBD2. Losses at the gene ends were 5 bases for V and 8 bases for J; bases not matched to a gene: 9. The CDR3 sequence is 17 residues long. Germline V gene lookup returns CDR1 LNHDA and CDR2 SQIVND (reference sequence). In nucleotides, the CDR3 is TGTGCCAGTAGTCCAAGGACTAGCGGGGGGGCTTCAGGGGAGCTGTTTTTT. Residues: CASSPRTSGGASGELFF.

The CDR3 region is CASSSNGIPRQYF. The CDR3 coding sequence is TGTGCCAGCAGTTCGAACGGGATACCTAGGCAGTATTTT. The chain joins TRBV28 to TRBJ2-3; D might be TRBD2 (5 bases). This CDR3 has 13 residues. V lost 4 bases and J 11 bases, leaving 16 bases between the germline ends. Per germline, CDR1 MDHEN and CDR2 SYDVKM.

V and J are TRBV5-6 and TRBJ1-2; TRBD1 matches at 10 bases. Per germline, CDR1 SGHDT and CDR2 YYEEEE. V shed 3 bases and J 8 bases; nucleotides not matched to a gene: 13. The CDR3 length is 16 residues. The CDR3 here is CASSSLLWTGGRGYTF. The CDR3 DNA is TGTGCCAGCAGCTCCCTCCTTTGGACAGGGGGTAGGGGCTACACCTTC.

The genes are TRBV19 and TRBJ2-6; tentative D call: TRBD2 (6 bases). V was trimmed by 1 base and J by 2 bases, leaving 9 bases between them. The CDR3 runs to 16 residues. The V gene's germline CDR1 is LNHDA and CDR2 SQIVND (reference sequence). CDR3 in DNA: TGTGCCAGTAGTATAGTAACGGGGGCTGGGGCCAACGTCCTGACTTTC. It codes for CASSIVTGAGANVLTF.

The chain employs TRBV20-1 and TRBJ2-7, with D unclear. CDR3 length: 12 residues. The V end was cut by 3 bases, the J end by 0 bases, with 6 bases between. CDR1 is DFQATT, CDR2 SNEGSKA, per germline (reference sequence). In DNA, the CDR3 is TGCAGTGCTAGTGCGTACTCCTACGAGCAGTACTTC. Amino acid sequence: CSASAYSYEQYF.

This clone turned up a few times. The V gene is TRBV10-3, the J gene TRBJ2-3; TRBD2 agrees at 11 bases. The CDR3 spans 14 residues. Germline V gene sequence: CDR1 ENHRY, CDR2 SYGVKD. The junction had 4 bases not matched to a gene; V was cut back by 6 bases and J by 5 bases. For the CDR3, the DNA is TGTGCCATCAGCGGACTAGCGGGTAGAGATACGCAGTATTTT. It specifies CAISGLAGRDTQYF.